The 7 T cell receptor beta chains in this list originate from one sample, sequenced in a study of blood T cell repertoires in COVID-19. Clones were sequenced by immunoSEQ multiplex PCR, and TCRdb holds only the in-frame ones, with some missing. The table records more than 65,000 clones, about 70% of them present only once. The sample was peripheral blood. These receptors all come from a woman over 75 with active or convalescent COVID-19.

J is TRBJ2-7 and V is TRBV6-1, with D possibly TRBD2 on 7 matching bases. The length of the CDR3 is 14 residues. Per the germline V gene, CDR1 is MNHNS and CDR2 is SASEGT. Trimming took 0 bases from V and 11 from J, leaving 17 bases between them. Here the CDR3 DNA reads TGTGCCAGCAGTGAAGCGCGAAGGGGGGGAGGAAAGTACTTC. Its translation is CASSEARRGGGKYF.

V gene TRBV7-6 combines with J gene TRBJ1-4, with 7 bases fitting TRBD1. This CDR3 is built from 12 residues. Trimming took 5 bases from V and 14 from J; bases not matched to a gene: 8. Looked up from germline, CDR1 is SGHVS and CDR2 is FNYEAQ. The CDR3 here is CASSPHRGALFF. Written as DNA, the CDR3 is TGTGCCAGCAGCCCGCACAGGGGTGCTCTGTTTTTT. The whole variable domain, remainder taken from reference TRBV7-6 and TRBJ1-4, is GAGVSQSPRYKVTKRGQDVALRCDPISGHVSLYWYRQALGQGPEFLTYFNYEAQQDKSGLPNDRFSAERPEGSISTLTIQRTEQRDSAMYRCASSPHRGALFFGSGTQLSVL.

In this sample, this clone turned up once. This chain uses TRBV6-6 with TRBJ2-7; TRBD1 is a possible D gene (5 bases). The V gene lost 6 bases and the J gene lost 5 bases, with 14 bases spanning the gap. The CDR3 is made up of 13 amino acids. Germline CDR1 MNHNY, CDR2 SVGAGI (reference sequence). CDR3 residues: CASSLTRVDEQYF. The CDR3 DNA reads as TGTGCCAGCAGCCTCACCAGGGTAGACGAGCAGTACTTC.

The rearrangement joins TRBV19 to TRBJ2-3, with 10 positions matching TRBD2. Germline V gives CDR1 LNHDA, CDR2 SQIVND (reference sequence). The CDR3 length is 16 residues. V lost 6 bases and J lost 1; bases outside the gene matches: 7. The CDR3 loop is CASRTLAGVGTDTQYF. As DNA, the CDR3 is TGTGCCAGTAGAACCCTAGCGGGGGTGGGCACAGATACGCAGTATTTT.

The chain is built from TRBV4-3 and TRBJ2-1, with D possibly matching TRBD1 (5 bases). V was clipped by 0 bases and J by 5 bases, with 17 bases between them. The CDR3 has 17 amino acids. Looked up from germline, CDR1 is LGHNA and CDR2 is YSLEER. The CDR3 DNA follows: TGCGCCAGCAGCCAAGATATTGTCAGGGAAATCGACAATGAGCAGTTCTTC. Amino acid sequence: CASSQDIVREIDNEQFF.

The chain employs TRBV2 and TRBJ1-2, with D hard to call. Trimming shortened V by 2 bases and J by 6 bases, and 7 bases separated the two germline ends. Germline loops: CDR1 SNHLY, CDR2 FYNNEI. CDR3 length: 12 residues. In nucleotides, the CDR3 is TGTGCCAGCAGTGAACAGGTCGATGGCTACACCTTC. This codes for CASSEQVDGYTF.

The rearrangement uses TRBV15 and TRBJ1-2; D is undetermined. Trimming removed 0 bases at V and 1 base at J, with 9 bases between. The germline V gene encodes CDR1 LNHNV and CDR2 YYDKDF (reference sequence). The CDR3 consists of 15 residues. CDR3 amino acids: CATSRERGINYGYTF. CDR3 bases: TGTGCCACCAGCAGAGAAAGAGGAATTAACTATGGCTACACCTTC. Variable domain in full (rest from reference TRBV15 and TRBJ1-2): DAMVIQNPRYQVTQFGKPVTLSCSQTLNHNVMYWYQQKSSQAPKLLFHYYDKDFNNEADTPDNFQSRRPNTSFCFLDIRSPGLGDTAMYLCATSRERGINYGYTFGSGTRLTVV.